This TCR beta chain was documented in a study of T cells in Graves' hyperthyroidism and ophthalmopathy. General study results and limits: Also found in blood were most expanded thyroid clonotypes above 0.001.

This clonotype was seen at least ten times. Its cognate antigen is unknown. Regions amplified from RNA transcripts were the TCR beta CDR3 regions. Initially, a first-round RT-PCR of the TCR CDR3 employed the HTBI primer set. TCRdb processed the multiplex PCR reads anew with MiXCR; each CDR3 protein has one entry. Here the sample spans more than 100,000 distinct CDR3 sequences, over 45% being singletons. The sequencing sample was made of blood. This sequence originates from a man in his forties with Graves' hyperthyroidism.

For the CDR3, the DNA is TGTGCCAGCAGTGGATCTACGGGGAGTGAAGCTTTCTTT. It specifies CASSGSTGSEAFF. This sequence joins TRBV6-1 and TRBJ1-1; D is unresolved. The CDR3 length is 13 residues. Germline V gene sequence: CDR1 MNHNS, CDR2 SASEGT. Trimming took off 4 bases at V and 7 bases at J, with 13 bases between the two ends.